This T cell receptor beta chain was sequenced for a study of T cell changes during pregnancy in multiple sclerosis. This clone appeared once. V was pared by 3 bases and J by 0 bases, with 9 bases between. The CDR3 runs to 15 residues. Germline CDR1 reads LNHDA; CDR2 reads SQIVND (reference sequence). Assay: immunoSEQ multiplex PCR; the TCRdb copy retains only in-frame clones and omits some. This repertoire shows 40,000 to 45,000 clones, 90% to 95% found once; its top ten account for 0.6% to 0.75%. This chain joins TRBV19 and TRBJ2-4; D is ambiguous. This TCR was recovered from a female donor with multiple sclerosis, enrolled in a pregnancy study. The sequencing used CD4+ T cells from peripheral blood mononuclear cells, collected before pregnancy. CDR3 protein: CASSISPLAKNIQYF. The CDR3 region has the DNA TGTGCCAGTAGTATTTCCCCTCTAGCCAAAAACATTCAGTACTTC.